The 26 T cell receptor beta chains reported below all come from one sample, sequenced in a study of T cells in localized non-small cell lung cancer. TCRdb's table, derived via immunoSEQ multiplex PCR, lists solely in-frame clones and lacks some. The sample carries some 51,000 clones, about nine tenths recorded once. Sample: peripheral blood, taken before any cancer treatment. The source is a woman aged 35 to 70 with stage I lung adenocarcinoma.

The rearrangement uses TRBV6-6 and TRBJ1-2, with 7 bases that match TRBD1. CDR1 MNHNY and CDR2 SVGAGI come from the germline V gene (reference sequence). The CDR3 extends over 14 amino acids. Losses at the gene ends were 7 bases for V and 7 bases for J; bases not matched to a gene: 12. The DNA for the CDR3 is TGTGCCAGCAACCACCTGACAGGGCGCGGTGGCTACACCTTC. Its protein product is CASNHLTGRGGYTF.

Details on this clone: This is likely a read error, given that the CDR3 carries no conserved phenylalanine or tryptophan at its end. No DNA is shown, since the ends of the CDR3 on it are uncertain; the CDR3 is the one TCRdb lists. The rearrangement links TRBV10-3 to TRBJ1-2. The CDR3 is made up of 13 amino acids, end residues included. The V gene's germline CDR1 is ENHRY and CDR2 SYGVKD. The chain's CDR3 is CAISESRGGGAIV.

This chain joins TRBV6-6 and TRBJ1-4; TRBD1 aligns across 8 bases. The germline V gene has CDR1 MNHNY and CDR2 SVGAGI (reference sequence). This CDR3 region has 12 residues. Trimming at V came to 8 bases and at J to 8 bases, leaving 4 bases not matched to a gene. The CDR3 reads CASGAGGEKLFF. CDR3 sequence (DNA): TGTGCCAGCGGAGCAGGGGGCGAAAAACTGTTTTTT.

This chain connects TRBV7-2 to TRBJ1-1, with 9 bases identical to TRBD1. The CDR3 is 12 amino acids. The junction had 3 bases not matched to a gene; V was cut back by 8 bases and J by 5 bases. Germline V gene lookup returns CDR1 SGHTA and CDR2 FQGNSA. As DNA, the CDR3 is TGTGCCAGCTGGGACAGGGCGACTGAAGCTTTCTTT. This gives the protein CASWDRATEAFF.

This clone was counted a single time. The chain joins TRBV18 to TRBJ2-3, with 11 bases lining up with TRBD2. With V trimmed by 0 bases and J by 0 bases, 11 bases remained unmatched. The germline V gene encodes CDR1 KGHSH and CDR2 LQKENI. This CDR3 spans 20 amino acids. The CDR3 DNA is TGTGCCAGCTCACCACCAAAAGTCCTAGCGGGAGGCGCTAGCACAGATACGCAGTATTTT. Residues: CASSPPKVLAGGASTDTQYF.

With regard to this clone: The sample contains more than one DNA sequence encoding this CDR3. The chain joins TRBV19 to TRBJ2-3; possibly TRBD2 for D (6 bases). V lost 3 bases to trimming and J lost 1 base, with 11 bases between them. CDR1 LNHDA and CDR2 SQIVND come from the germline V gene (reference sequence). This CDR3 comprises 15 residues. CDR3 coding DNA: TGTGCCAGTAGTATCGGCGGAGGGGGCACAGATACGCAGTATTTT. Translating gives CASSIGGGGTDTQYF.

The chain employs TRBV6-1 and TRBJ1-3, with D maybe TRBD1 (6 bases). This CDR3 comprises 13 residues. The V end lost 4 bases, the J end lost 9 bases, and 13 bases lay between the germline ends. The germline gives CDR1 MNHNS, CDR2 SASEGT. CDR3 loop: CASSAPGESTIYF. The CDR3 bases are TGTGCCAGCAGTGCCCCAGGGGAGAGCACCATATATTTT.

V usage is TRBV7-6 and J usage is TRBJ2-2; D is undetermined. V lost 6 bases and J lost 1, with 9 bases in between. CDR1 and CDR2 (germline): SGHVS, FNYEAQ. This CDR3 is 14 amino acids long. DNA for the CDR3: TGTGCCAGCAGAAAGGACGGGAACACCGGGGAGCTGTTTTTT. Residues: CASRKDGNTGELFF.

The CDR3 region is CAISPSGFYNEQFF. The CDR3 DNA sequence: TGTGCCATCAGCCCTAGCGGATTCTACAATGAGCAGTTCTTC. The rearrangement links TRBV10-3 to TRBJ2-1; 7 nucleotides match TRBD2. V lost 6 bases to trimming and J lost 3 bases; unmatched junction nucleotides: 5. The CDR3 totals 14 residues. Germline V gene data show CDR1 as ENHRY and CDR2 as SYGVKD.

This clone has just a few counts. CDR3 in amino acids: CASSWGAYNSPLHF. DNA for the CDR3: TGTGCCAGCAGTTGGGGGGCCTATAATTCACCCCTCCACTTT. This chain connects TRBV27 to TRBJ1-6; a possible D gene is TRBD1 (5 bases). The germline gives CDR1 MNHEY, CDR2 SMNVEV (reference sequence). Trimming removed 4 bases at V and 2 bases at J, with 6 bases between. The CDR3 is 14 amino acids.

This chain joins TRBV5-3 and TRBJ2-7; D might be TRBD2 (5 bases). TRBV5-3 is an open reading frame, and its role is uncertain. The CDR3 is 14 amino acids. V was shortened by 0 bases and J by 3 bases, with 10 bases between the two germline ends. The CDR3 bases are TGTGCCAGAAGCTTGGAAGAGGGCTGCTACGAGCAGTACTTC. This encodes CARSLEEGCYEQYF.

The chain recombines TRBV25-1 with TRBJ2-3, with 9 bases that match TRBD2. V lost 1 base, J lost 7 bases, and 9 bases stayed unmatched. CDR3 length: 16 amino acids. Germline V lookup: CDR1 MGHDK, CDR2 SYGVNS. This CDR3 reads CASSEFPRGGKNTQYF. CDR3 nucleotide sequence: TGTGCCAGCAGTGAATTCCCGCGGGGGGGAAAAAATACGCAGTATTTT.

The chain recombines TRBV28 with TRBJ1-1; 7 bases agree with TRBD1. Germline V lookup: CDR1 MDHEN, CDR2 SYDVKM. The CDR3 sequence is 15 residues long. Losses at the gene ends were 5 bases for V and 1 base for J; bases not matched to a gene: 7. CDR3 loop: CASSDRTGRNTEAFF. In nucleotides, the CDR3 is TGTGCCAGCAGTGACCGGACAGGAAGGAACACTGAAGCTTTCTTT.

The sample holds a few counts of this clone. The genes are TRBV6-1 and TRBJ1-6; no definite D call. V was trimmed by 2 bases and J by 4 bases, leaving 12 bases between them. CDR1 is MNHNS, CDR2 SASEGT, per germline. The CDR3 has 16 residues. CDR3 sequence reads: CASSEPTVIYNSPLHF. The CDR3 DNA is TGTGCCAGCAGTGAACCCACAGTCATTTATAATTCACCCCTCCACTTT.

This chain uses TRBV30 with TRBJ1-5; D not resolved. The ends were cut back, 5 bases at V and 1 base at J, with 9 bases in the middle. The CDR3 consists of 13 residues. Germline CDR1 GTSNPN, CDR2 SVGIG (reference sequence). CDR3: CAWADGSNQPQHF. In nucleotides, the CDR3 is TGTGCCTGGGCCGATGGGAGCAATCAGCCCCAGCATTTT.

This clone has a single count. J is TRBJ1-1 and V is TRBV10-3; 9 positions match TRBD1. CDR1 and CDR2 from the germline V gene are ENHRY and SYGVKD. The CDR3 has 16 amino acids. The ends lost 0 bases at V and 4 bases at J; junction bases unmatched: 6. This CDR3 reads CAISESARDRATEAFF. CDR3 DNA: TGTGCCATCAGTGAGTCAGCTCGGGACAGGGCCACTGAAGCTTTCTTT.

The rearrangement links TRBV5-6 to TRBJ1-2; D gene uncertain. The CDR3 has 14 residues. CDR1 is SGHDT and CDR2 is YYEEEE in the germline V gene. Trimming cost V 3 bases and J 2 bases, with 11 bases left between them. In DNA form, the CDR3 reads TGTGCCAGCAGCTCGTTTGATCAAAACTATGGCTACACCTTC. Its protein product is CASSSFDQNYGYTF. The full variable domain, rest sourced from reference TRBV5-6 and TRBJ1-2, is DAGVTQSPTHLIKTRGQQVTLRCSPKSGHDTVSWYQQALGQGPQFIFQYYEEEERQRGNFPDRFSGHQFPNYSSELNVNALLLGDSALYLCASSSFDQNYGYTFGSGTRLTVV.

The chain joins TRBV18 to TRBJ1-5; maybe TRBD1 (6 bases). The CDR3 spans 14 residues. Germline CDR1 and CDR2: KGHSH and LQKENI. Deletions cut 5 bases from V and 4 bases from J, with 12 bases between. CDR3 amino acids: CASSTGTRNQPQHF. The CDR3 region has the DNA TGTGCCAGCTCAACCGGGACAAGGAATCAGCCCCAGCATTTT.

The chain joins TRBV30 to TRBJ1-6; D not certain. Trimming left V 4 bases short and J 9 bases short, with 16 bases between. The germline V gene encodes CDR1 GTSNPN and CDR2 SVGIG (reference sequence). The length of the CDR3 is 14 residues. Here the CDR3 reads CAWTLDWVTSPLHF. CDR3 bases: TGTGCCTGGACCCTTGACTGGGTTACTTCACCCCTCCACTTT.

The V call is TRBV30, the J call TRBJ1-2; TRBD1 might be the D (5 bases). Trimming pared 0 bases from V and 8 bases from J, leaving 7 bases between. This CDR3 has 11 residues. Germline V gene sequence: CDR1 GTSNPN, CDR2 SVGIG (reference sequence). The chain's CDR3 is CAWSVGAGYTF. The DNA for the CDR3 is TGTGCCTGGAGTGTCGGGGCGGGCTACACCTTC.

V is TRBV5-1 and J is TRBJ2-7; 7 bases agree with TRBD1. This CDR3 has 14 amino acids. Germline CDR1 and CDR2: SGHRS and YFSETQ. Trimming cost V 4 bases and J 3 bases; bases outside gene matches: 7. CDR3 amino acids: CASSPGTAFYEQYF. The CDR3 nucleotides read TGCGCCAGCAGCCCCGGGACAGCTTTCTACGAGCAGTACTTC. Drawing the rest from reference TRBV5-1 and TRBJ2-7, the complete variable domain is KAGVTQTPRYLIKTRGQQVTLSCSPISGHRSVSWYQQTPGQGLQFLFEYFSETQRNKGNFPGRFSGRQFSNSRSEMNVSTLELGDSALYLCASSPGTAFYEQYFGPGTRLTVT.

The CDR3 reads CASSLAGNTYEQYF. CDR3 nucleotide sequence: TGTGCCAGCAGCTTAGCCGGGAACACCTACGAGCAGTACTTC. J is TRBJ2-7 and V is TRBV7-2, with D perhaps TRBD2 (5 bases). Germline values: CDR1 SGHTA, CDR2 FQGNSA. Trimming took 0 bases from V and 2 from J, leaving 8 bases between them. There are 14 residues in the CDR3.

The chain carries TRBV7-2 and TRBJ2-2; 7 bases are shared with TRBD1. V lost 8 bases to trimming and J lost 0 bases; unmatched junction nucleotides: 6. Germline V CDR1 and CDR2: SGHTA, FQGNSA. The CDR3 contains 15 residues. The CDR3 DNA is TGTGCCAGCCTCTTGACAGGGCCGAACACCGGGGAGCTGTTTTTT. This gives the protein CASLLTGPNTGELFF. Full variable domain (rest looked up from reference TRBV7-2 and TRBJ2-2): GAGVSQSPSNKVTEKGKDVELRCDPISGHTALYWYRQSLGQGLEFLIYFQGNSAPDKSGLPSDRFSAERTGGSVSTLTIQRTQQEDSAVYLCASLLTGPNTGELFFGEGSRLTVL.

In this sample, this clone turned up a few times. CDR3: CASSGGEFGGYTF. The CDR3 DNA is TGTGCCAGCAGTGGGGGAGAGTTTGGCGGCTACACCTTC. The chain recombines TRBV2 with TRBJ1-2; D is unresolved. This CDR3 has 13 residues. V lost 4 bases, J lost 8 bases, and 14 bases lay in between. CDR1 is SNHLY and CDR2 is FYNNEI in the germline V gene.

The rearrangement uses TRBV25-1 and TRBJ2-3, with D perhaps TRBD1 (5 bases). This CDR3 is 15 amino acids long. Between the trimmed V and J ends, which lost 4 bases and 2 bases, there was a span of 13 bases. The V gene's germline CDR1 is MGHDK and CDR2 SYGVNS. CDR3 loop: CASSVSRVFTDTQYF. The CDR3 DNA reads as TGTGCCAGCAGTGTAAGCAGGGTTTTCACAGATACGCAGTATTTT.

This clone was picked up one time. The chain is built from TRBV6-5 and TRBJ1-1; TRBD1 aligns across 7 bases. Germline V CDR1 and CDR2: MNHEY, SVGAGI. The CDR3 spans 13 residues. The V and J ends lost 6 bases and 6 bases, in that order; junction bases with no gene match: 7. The CDR3: CASRAQGKAEAFF. The CDR3, as DNA: TGTGCCAGCAGGGCACAGGGGAAGGCTGAAGCTTTCTTT.